The rows below give T cell receptor beta chains drawn from one sample of a study of blood T cell repertoires in COVID-19. TCRdb keeps only in-frame clones here, not all; method: immunoSEQ multiplex PCR. The repertoire includes under 65,000 clones, roughly 80% of them detected once, and about 15% sits in the top ten. Sequenced material: peripheral blood. The receptor set was obtained from a woman between 70 and 85 years old with acute or convalescent COVID-19. CDR3s include the opening cysteine and the closing phenylalanine or tryptophan. Each record gives: clone size, J gene, D gene, V gene, CDR3 protein, CDR3 DNA. The D gene is left open where the match is weak. Part of the rows lack a size; the others show once, few, many or a class for expanded clones.

>NA|TRBJ1-3|TRBD1|TRBV4-2
CASSPLGQGAEYISGNTIYF
TGTGCCAGCAGCCCGCTGGGACAGGGGGCTGAATACATCTCTGGAAACACCATATATTTT
>NA|TRBJ2-1|TRBD2|TRBV29-1
CSVGGLVDNEQFF
TGCAGCGTTGGGGGACTAGTCGACAATGAGCAGTTCTTC
>NA|TRBJ1-2|NA|TRBV5-5
CASSPPGVGGYTF
TGTGCCAGCAGCCCCCCCGGGGTTGGTGGCTACACCTTC
>few|TRBJ1-1|NA|TRBV2
CASRGDSPSSNTEAFF
TGTGCCAGCAGGGGTGACAGCCCGAGTTCGAACACTGAAGCTTTCTTT
>NA|TRBJ1-5|NA|TRBV30
CAWSVGRGGRQPQHF
TGTGCCTGGAGTGTAGGGCGGGGAGGACGTCAGCCCCAGCATTTT
>NA|TRBJ2-2|TRBD1|TRBV27
CASSIDRATGELFF
TGTGCCAGCAGCATTGACAGGGCCACCGGGGAGCTGTTTTTT
>NA|TRBJ2-3|TRBD2|TRBV10-2
CASSSKGLAGGGRNTQYF
TGCGCCAGCAGTTCGAAGGGACTAGCGGGGGGGGGTAGGAATACGCAGTATTTT
>NA|TRBJ1-1|NA|TRBV30
CAWSDTWASTEAFF
TGTGCCTGGAGTGACACCTGGGCCTCAACTGAAGCTTTCTTT
>NA|TRBJ2-5|TRBD2|TRBV15
CATSRDEAGVQETQYF
TGTGCCACCAGCAGAGATGAAGCGGGGGTACAAGAGACCCAGTACTTC
>NA|TRBJ2-5|TRBD2|TRBV5-4
CASAPGGAVETQYF
TGTGCCAGCGCTCCCGGGGGGGCTGTGGAGACCCAGTACTTC
>NA|TRBJ2-3|TRBD2|TRBV13
CASRWAGGPRRQYF
TGTGCCAGCCGGTGGGCGGGGGGGCCCAGACGGCAGTATTTT
>NA|TRBJ1-1|TRBD1|TRBV5-1
CASSLVDRGGLNTEAFF
TGCGCCAGCAGCTTGGTGGACAGGGGGGGCCTGAACACTGAAGCTTTCTTT
>NA|TRBJ1-2|TRBD1|TRBV13
CASSLFRGSYGYTF
TGTGCCAGCAGCCTCTTCAGGGGGTCCTATGGCTACACCTTC
>NA|TRBJ2-2|TRBD1|TRBV5-4
CASTPQGTGAFVGELFF
TGTGCCAGCACCCCGCAGGGGACAGGGGCTTTTGTGGGGGAGCTGTTTTTT
>few|TRBJ2-2|NA|TRBV19
CASRPSWQGITGELFF
TGTGCCAGTAGGCCCTCTTGGCAGGGTATAACCGGGGAGCTGTTTTTT
>NA|TRBJ1-1|TRBD1|TRBV3-1/TRBV3-2
CASRPLTGFGNTEAFF
TGTGCCAGCAGGCCCCTGACAGGGTTTGGGAACACTGAAGCTTTCTTT
>many|TRBJ1-6|NA|TRBV19
CASTLGSPLSPLHF
TGTGCCAGTACCCTCGGGAGCCCCCTATCACCCCTCCACTTT
>NA|TRBJ2-1|NA|TRBV24-1
CATSDPGQFDNEQFF
TGTGCCACCAGTGATCCGGGACAATTTGACAATGAGCAGTTCTTC
>NA|TRBJ2-3|NA|TRBV11-2
CASSLPGQFTDTQYF
TGTGCCAGCAGCCTCCCGGGACAATTCACAGATACGCAGTATTTT
>few|TRBJ2-3|TRBD2|TRBV5-4
CASSFELAGATDTQYF
TGTGCCAGCAGCTTCGAACTAGCGGGAGCCACAGATACGCAGTATTTT
>NA|TRBJ2-1|NA|TRBV6-5
CASRSRGRGNEQFF
TGTGCCAGCCGATCACGAGGTAGGGGGAATGAGCAGTTCTTC
>NA|TRBJ2-7|NA|TRBV12-5
CASVADTYEQYF
TGTGCTAGTGTGGCCGATACCTACGAGCAGTACTTC
>NA|TRBJ2-1|TRBD1|TRBV19
CASSPGTGVAYNEQFF
TGTGCCAGTAGCCCCGGGACAGGGGTTGCCTACAATGAGCAGTTCTTC
>NA|TRBJ2-3|TRBD1|TRBV6-5
CASSLLQGATDTQYF
TGTGCCAGCAGCCTATTACAGGGGGCTACAGATACGCAGTATTTT
>NA|TRBJ1-5|TRBD1|TRBV5-6
CASSLTGGTHQPQHF
TGTGCCAGCAGCTTGACAGGGGGTACGCATCAGCCCCAGCATTTT
>few|TRBJ1-3|NA|TRBV10-1
CASSESGTRGNTIYF
TGCGCCAGCAGTGAATCCGGGACACGAGGAAACACCATATATTTT
>NA|TRBJ2-7|NA|TRBV6-5
CASSPRYEQYF
TGTGCCAGCAGTCCCCGCTACGAGCAGTACTTC
>NA|TRBJ2-2|NA|TRBV3-1/TRBV3-2
CASSQSYTGELFF
TGTGCCAGCAGTCAATCGTACACCGGGGAGCTGTTTTTT
>NA|TRBJ1-4|TRBD1|TRBV2
CAKSEQGANREKLFF
TGTGCCAAGTCGGAACAGGGGGCGAATCGGGAAAAACTGTTTTTT
>NA|TRBJ1-5|NA|TRBV6-1
CASSETGNQPQHF
TGTGCCAGCAGTGAGACAGGTAATCAGCCCCAGCATTTT
>NA|TRBJ2-1|NA|TRBV3-1/TRBV3-2
CASSLYNEQFF
TGTGCCAGCAGCCTCTATAATGAGCAGTTCTTC
>NA|TRBJ1-5|NA|TRBV27
CASSLSSRGWNQPQHF
TGTGCCAGCAGTTTATCGAGCAGGGGTTGGAATCAGCCCCAGCATTTT
>once|TRBJ2-5|TRBD1|TRBV5-6
CASSLAGRQGKETQYF
TGTGCCAGCAGCTTGGCCGGGCGACAGGGGAAAGAGACCCAGTACTTC
>NA|TRBJ2-1|TRBD2|TRBV7-8
CASSQTSGGTYNEQFF
TGTGCCAGCTCTCAGACTAGCGGGGGGACTTACAATGAGCAGTTCTTC
>NA|TRBJ1-2|NA|TRBV7-9
CASSPGRRGYTF
TGTGCCAGCAGCCCCGGGAGAAGGGGCTACACCTTC
>NA|TRBJ1-2|NA|TRBV7-9
CASSLIQGSDYGYTF
TGTGCCAGCAGCCTTATCCAGGGATCGGACTATGGCTACACCTTC
>NA|TRBJ2-5|TRBD1|TRBV20-1
CSADRGETQYF
TGCAGTGCTGACAGGGGAGAGACCCAGTACTTC
>NA|TRBJ2-5|NA|TRBV29-1
CSARGGPDETQYF
TGCAGCGCGAGGGGGGGGCCCGACGAGACCCAGTACTTC
>NA|TRBJ2-5|TRBD1|TRBV2
CASSAGTVKYQETQYF
TGTGCCAGCAGTGCGGGGACAGTAAAATACCAAGAGACCCAGTACTTC
>NA|TRBJ2-5|NA|TRBV12-3/TRBV12-4
CASSGYGETQYF
TGTGCCAGCAGCGGGTATGGCGAGACCCAGTACTTC
>NA|TRBJ1-2|TRBD1|TRBV19
CASTPRRDSLSSYGYTF
TGTGCCAGTACCCCCAGAAGGGACAGCCTTAGTAGCTATGGCTACACCTTC
>NA|TRBJ2-3|NA|TRBV7-3
CASSYSGTHPPSTDTQYF
TGTGCCAGCAGCTACTCCGGGACTCACCCTCCTAGCACAGATACGCAGTATTTT
>NA|TRBJ1-6|NA|TRBV9
CASRTTGGARNSPLHF
TGTGCCAGCAGAACAACTGGGGGGGCACGGAATTCACCCCTCCACTTT
>NA|TRBJ1-2|TRBD1|TRBV6-5
CASSYTDRAGGYTF
TGTGCCAGCAGTTACACCGACAGGGCAGGAGGCTACACCTTC
>few|TRBJ2-5|NA|TRBV19
CASSPAGTETQYF
TGTGCCAGTAGTCCGGCGGGAACAGAGACCCAGTACTTC
>few|TRBJ1-3|NA|TRBV3-1/TRBV3-2
CASSQDWAGSGNTIYF
TGTGCCAGCAGCCAAGATTGGGCAGGGTCAGGAAACACCATATATTTT
>NA|TRBJ2-2|TRBD1|TRBV3-1/TRBV3-2
CASSQTRTGMTGELFF
TGTGCCAGCAGCCAAACCAGGACAGGGATGACCGGGGAGCTGTTTTTT
>NA|TRBJ1-1|NA|TRBV7-9
CASSFTGQGTEAFF
TGTGCCAGCAGCTTCACAGGCCAGGGCACTGAAGCTTTCTTT
>once|TRBJ1-1|NA|TRBV14
CASSQDRAMNTEAFF
TGTGCCAGCAGCCAAGACAGGGCCATGAACACTGAAGCTTTCTTT
>few|TRBJ1-1|TRBD1|TRBV5-1
CASGQANTEAFF
TGCGCCAGCGGACAGGCTAACACTGAAGCTTTCTTT